These 29 T cell receptor beta chains were all obtained from the same sample, sequenced in a study of shared clonotypes between healthy human individuals. The table came from immunoSEQ multiplex PCR; TCRdb's copy has only in-frame clones and leaves some out. The table has 1.4 million to 1.5 million clones, 96% seen once. Sequenced sample: naive CD4+ T cells sorted from blood. Sample subset: CD45RA+ positively selected. The receptors shown here come from a man aged 30 to 45 in good health.

V and J are TRBV15 and TRBJ2-3, with 8 positions matching TRBD2. With V trimmed by 0 bases and J by 5 bases, 10 bases remained unmatched. Germline V lookup: CDR1 LNHNV, CDR2 YYDKDF (reference sequence). CDR3 size: 17 residues. The CDR3 reads CATSRDPPREVVDTQYF. CDR3 bases: TGTGCCACCAGCAGAGACCCGCCGCGGGAGGTGGTAGATACGCAGTATTTT.

The chain has TRBV11-2 and TRBJ2-2; 7 bases are shared with TRBD2. This CDR3 contains 18 residues. Germline-derived CDR1 and CDR2 are SGHAT and FQNNGV. The J segment lost 5 bases and the V segment lost 4 bases, leaving 16 bases of the junction unmatched. The CDR3, as DNA: TGTGCCAGCAGCTCCCACTTCTTCGGGGTAGCGGGTACCGGGGAGCTGTTTTTT. Residues: CASSSHFFGVAGTGELFF.

About this clone: Other DNA sequences in the sample encode the same CDR3. This sequence joins TRBV5-1 and TRBJ2-7; D is unresolved. V was shortened by 1 base and J by 2 bases, with 7 bases between the two germline ends. The CDR3 extends over 13 amino acids. Germline lookup yields CDR1 SGHRS and CDR2 YFSETQ. CDR3 sequence reads: CASSLRQPYEQYF. The CDR3 DNA is TGCGCCAGCAGCTTGAGGCAGCCCTACGAGCAGTACTTC.

V is TRBV2 and J is TRBJ1-2; D is uncertain. This CDR3 contains 14 residues. Per the germline V gene, CDR1 is SNHLY and CDR2 is FYNNEI. V was pared by 0 bases and J by 4 bases, with 9 bases between. The CDR3 is CASSEALRSYGYTF. The CDR3 coding sequence is TGTGCCAGCAGTGAAGCCCTACGGTCCTATGGCTACACCTTC.

This chain uses TRBV18 with TRBJ1-2, with TRBD1 identical over 8 bases. The CDR3 runs to 14 residues. CDR1 is KGHSH and CDR2 is LQKENI in the germline V gene. Unmatched junction bases numbered 5, after V lost 2 bases and J lost 6 bases. CDR3 sequence (DNA): TGTGCCAGCTCACCAGGACAGGGCATCGATGGCTACACCTTC. It encodes CASSPGQGIDGYTF.

This chain joins TRBV7-2 and TRBJ2-1; D might be TRBD2 (6 bases). Germline V lookup: CDR1 SGHTA, CDR2 FQGNSA. The V end lost 4 bases, the J end lost 5 bases, and 15 bases lay between the germline ends. This CDR3 is built from 15 residues. This CDR3 is CASSSRERLHNEQFF. DNA of the CDR3: TGTGCCAGCAGCTCCCGGGAGCGACTTCACAATGAGCAGTTCTTC.

The chain is built from TRBV9 and TRBJ1-5; D gene uncertain. The CDR3 loop spans 13 amino acids. Deletions cut 0 bases from V and 9 bases from J, with 10 bases between. Per the germline V gene, CDR1 is SGDLS and CDR2 is YYNGEE. Here the CDR3 DNA reads TGTGCCAGCAGCGTAGAAGTGAGGGCGCCCCAGCATTTT. It yields the protein CASSVEVRAPQHF. Drawing the rest from reference TRBV9 and TRBJ1-5, the complete variable domain is DSGVTQTPKHLITATGQRVTLRCSPRSGDLSVYWYQQSLDQGLQFLIQYYNGEERAKGNILERFSAQQFPDLHSELNLSSLELGDSALYFCASSVEVRAPQHFGDGTRLSIL.

The genes are TRBV5-6 and TRBJ1-1; possibly TRBD1 for D (5 bases). This CDR3 spans 16 amino acids. Germline CDR1 is SGHDT and CDR2 is YYEEEE. V gave up 2 bases and J gave up 5 bases, with 19 bases separating them. The CDR3, as DNA: TGTGCCAGCAGCTTAATTAACAGGCAGGGCTTTACTGAAGCTTTCTTT. Protein product: CASSLINRQGFTEAFF.

The chain carries TRBV11-2 and TRBJ2-7; 11 nucleotides match TRBD2. Germline V lookup: CDR1 SGHAT, CDR2 FQNNGV. The CDR3 loop spans 18 amino acids. J lost 2 bases, V lost 4 bases, and 13 bases had no gene match. The CDR3 nucleotides read TGTGCCAGCAGCTCCCTCAGGCGCGGGACTAGCGGAGCCTACGAGCAGTACTTC. As protein: CASSSLRRGTSGAYEQYF.

This chain joins TRBV7-2 and TRBJ2-2; maybe TRBD1 (6 bases). The V gene's germline CDR1 is SGHTA and CDR2 FQGNSA. CDR3 size: 15 residues. Trimming took 0 bases from V and 5 from J, leaving 10 bases between them. The CDR3 DNA reads TGTGCCAGCAGCTTAGCGACAGGTTGGACCGGGGAGCTGTTTTTT. The encoded protein is CASSLATGWTGELFF.

The chain uses TRBV4-3 and TRBJ1-1; D remains ambiguous. Germline CDR1 and CDR2: LGHNA and YSLEER. Trimming took off 0 bases at V and 4 bases at J, with 15 bases between the two ends. CDR3 length: 16 residues. DNA for the CDR3: TGCGCCAGCAGCCAAGATCTTTTAATGGCAGGCACTGAAGCTTTCTTT. This translates into CASSQDLLMAGTEAFF.

J is TRBJ2-7 and V is TRBV5-4; tentative D call: TRBD1 (5 bases). The germline CDR1 and CDR2 sequences are SGHNT and YYREEE (reference sequence). The CDR3 is made up of 14 amino acids. V lost 0 bases, J lost 1 base, and 8 bases lay in between. DNA for the CDR3: TGTGCCAGCAGCTTGGGGGGCCCATCCTACGAGCAGTACTTC. It codes for CASSLGGPSYEQYF.

The chain employs TRBV9 and TRBJ1-3; D is possibly TRBD1 (5 bases). The germline V and J ends were trimmed by 3 bases and 4 bases, with 14 bases remaining between them. Germline V gene data show CDR1 as SGDLS and CDR2 as YYNGEE. CDR3 length equals 15 residues. The CDR3 nucleotides read TGTGCCAGCAGCGCCCAAGGGGTTTTCGGAAACACCATATATTTT. Amino acid sequence: CASSAQGVFGNTIYF.

In the case of this clone: The identical CDR3 is also encoded by other nucleotide sequences in the sample. The chain's CDR3 is CASSADRNTEAFF. The CDR3 DNA is TGTGCCAGCAGTGCTGACAGAAACACTGAAGCTTTCTTT. The V and J genes are TRBV2 and TRBJ1-1; the D gene is possibly TRBD1 (5 bases). The germline V and J ends were trimmed by 4 bases and 2 bases, with 8 bases remaining between them. The CDR3 spans 13 residues. Germline lookup yields CDR1 SNHLY and CDR2 FYNNEI.

This rearrangement joins TRBV25-1 to TRBJ1-3, with no clear D. This CDR3 has 14 amino acids. Trimming pared 0 bases from V and 4 bases from J, leaving 7 bases between. Germline values: CDR1 MGHDK, CDR2 SYGVNS. CDR3: CASSEYYSGNTIYF. The CDR3 bases are TGTGCCAGCAGTGAATACTACAGCGGAAACACCATATATTTT.

This clone showed up just a few times. This chain joins TRBV10-2 and TRBJ1-1; 11 nucleotides line up with TRBD1. This CDR3 region has 18 residues. Germline CDR1 WSHSY, CDR2 SAAADI. V was pared by 2 bases and J by 1 base, with 9 bases of the junction left unmatched. This CDR3 reads CASSERGQGAVGNTEAFF. The CDR3, as DNA: TGCGCCAGCAGTGAGCGCGGACAGGGGGCGGTTGGGAACACTGAAGCTTTCTTT.

The chain recombines TRBV11-2 with TRBJ2-7; TRBD2 might be the D (5 bases). This CDR3 spans 16 amino acids. CDR1 and CDR2 from the germline V gene are SGHAT and FQNNGV. V dropped 5 bases and J dropped 4 bases, with 21 bases sitting between them. The CDR3 sequence is CASSPWTFLRSYEQYF. For the CDR3, the DNA is TGTGCCAGCAGCCCTTGGACTTTCCTCCGGTCATACGAGCAGTACTTC.

This chain links TRBV5-6 with TRBJ1-4, with no clear D. The V end was cut by 0 bases, the J end by 4 bases, with 4 bases between. Germline CDR1 and CDR2: SGHDT and YYEEEE. This CDR3 contains 13 residues. As DNA, the CDR3 is TGTGCCAGCAGCTTGGGCAGTAATGAAAAACTGTTTTTT. It translates to CASSLGSNEKLFF.

The chain carries TRBV5-4 and TRBJ2-7, with TRBD2 matching over 7 bases. Trimming at V came to 0 bases and at J to 7 bases, leaving 10 bases not matched to a gene. The CDR3 length is 15 residues. Germline CDR1 and CDR2: SGHNT and YYREEE (reference sequence). The CDR3 DNA sequence: TGTGCCAGCAGCTTGGAAAGCCTCCCCGGGAGGGAGCAGTACTTC. Protein product: CASSLESLPGREQYF.

The chain recombines TRBV5-1 with TRBJ2-3, with 14 positions matching TRBD2. Germline assignment: CDR1 SGHRS and CDR2 YFSETQ. This CDR3 contains 16 residues. Trimming at V came to 4 bases and at J to 5 bases, leaving 6 bases not matched to a gene. The CDR3 region has the DNA TGCGCCAGCAGCCCGGGACTAGCGGGAGTGGGAGATACGCAGTATTTT. This gives the protein CASSPGLAGVGDTQYF.

The V call is TRBV2, the J call TRBJ1-2, with unresolved D. Germline loops: CDR1 SNHLY, CDR2 FYNNEI. This CDR3 has 14 amino acids. Trimming took 7 bases from V and 6 from J, leaving 18 bases between them. CDR3 in DNA: TGTGCCAGCATAGTAGAAAGGGTGGATAATGGCTACACCTTC. This gives the protein CASIVERVDNGYTF. Combining the CDR3 with reference TRBV2 and TRBJ1-2 gives the whole variable domain EPEVTQTPSHQVTQMGQEVILRCVPISNHLYFYWYRQILGQKVEFLVSFYNNEISEKSEIFDDQFSVERPDGSNFTLKIRSTKLEDSAMYFCASIVERVDNGYTFGSGTRLTVV.

The chain employs TRBV5-1 and TRBJ2-7; 13 positions agree with TRBD2. Germline CDR1 SGHRS, CDR2 YFSETQ. The CDR3 consists of 14 residues. V shed 6 bases, J shed 5 bases, and the junction held 5 bases outside the gene matches. In DNA form, the CDR3 reads TGCGCCAGCACCCGGACTAGCGGGAGCCACGAGCAGTACTTC. Its protein is CASTRTSGSHEQYF.

This chain connects TRBV18 to TRBJ2-5; a weak D match, TRBD1 (6 bases). This CDR3 spans 13 amino acids. The V gene's germline CDR1 is KGHSH and CDR2 LQKENI. Trimming removed 6 bases at V and 3 bases at J, with 11 bases between. The DNA of the CDR3 is TGTGCCAGCTCGCAGACAGGAGAAGAGACCCAGTACTTC. Translated, it gives CASSQTGEETQYF.

The chain uses TRBV5-5 and TRBJ1-1; TRBD1 aligns across 8 bases. Trimming cost V 4 bases and J 0 bases; bases outside gene matches: 5. Looked up from germline, CDR1 is SGHKS and CDR2 is YYEKEE (reference sequence). The CDR3 is made up of 15 amino acids. DNA for the CDR3: TGTGCCAGCAGCGTTCTACAGGGGGTGAACACTGAAGCTTTCTTT. Protein sequence: CASSVLQGVNTEAFF.

The V call is TRBV15, the J call TRBJ2-1; perhaps TRBD2 as D (6 bases). V was cut by 0 bases and J by 7 bases, with 22 bases left in between. This CDR3 comprises 18 residues. Germline lookup yields CDR1 LNHNV and CDR2 YYDKDF (reference sequence). CDR3 residues: CATSRDPGALAWVNEQFF. The CDR3 DNA reads as TGTGCCACCAGCAGAGATCCGGGAGCCTTGGCCTGGGTGAATGAGCAGTTCTTC.

The chain recombines TRBV29-1 with TRBJ2-7, with 7 bases matching TRBD1. Germline V lookup: CDR1 SQVTM, CDR2 ANQGSEA. The CDR3 loop spans 16 amino acids. The V gene end was trimmed by 6 bases and the J gene end by 0 bases; junction bases not matched to a gene: 14. The CDR3 sequence is CSVDGRDRSSSYEQYF. The CDR3 DNA reads as TGCAGCGTGGATGGCAGGGACAGATCAAGCTCCTACGAGCAGTACTTC.

The gene calls are TRBV11-2 and TRBJ2-5; D gene uncertain. The V gene lost 1 base and the J gene lost 3 bases, with 18 bases spanning the gap. Germline CDR1 is SGHAT and CDR2 is FQNNGV. This CDR3 contains 17 residues. CDR3 sequence reads: CASSLGSRTIFEETQYF. CDR3 DNA sequence: TGTGCCAGCAGCTTAGGATCACGGACCATCTTCGAAGAGACCCAGTACTTC.

V is TRBV28 and J is TRBJ1-5; D may be TRBD1 (5 bases). V gave up 4 bases and J gave up 5 bases, with 15 bases separating them. The CDR3 has 15 residues. Germline CDR1 MDHEN, CDR2 SYDVKM. The CDR3 sequence is CASSSSGGKYQPQHF. CDR3 nucleotide sequence: TGTGCCAGCAGTTCCTCGGGGGGGAAGTATCAGCCCCAGCATTTT.

The V gene is TRBV5-4, the J gene TRBJ2-3; D may correspond to TRBD1 or TRBD2 (6 bases each). The V gene lost 0 bases and the J gene lost 4 bases, with 15 bases spanning the gap. This CDR3 is 16 amino acids long. Germline V gives CDR1 SGHNT, CDR2 YYREEE (reference sequence). The CDR3 coding sequence is TGTGCCAGCAGCTTGGGGGGGGCATCCATGCCAGATACGCAGTATTTT. This gives the protein CASSLGGASMPDTQYF.